The clone carrying this TCR beta chain was observed many times. The sample comes from a study of Graves' ophthalmopathy and Graves' hyperthyroidism. For repertoire sequencing, the TCR beta CDR3 regions were amplified from RNA transcripts. An initial RT-PCR round employing HTBI primers preceded a second-round multiplex PCR. TCRdb reanalysed the multiplex PCR reads using MiXCR and keeps one entry per CDR3 protein. Of approximately 380,000 distinct CDR3 sequences listed, about 21% are singletons. Germline V lookup: CDR1 DFQATT, CDR2 SNEGSKA (reference sequence). Trimming took 3 bases from V and 7 from J, leaving 18 bases between them. This CDR3 spans 14 amino acids.

Sequencing was done on a sample of peripheral blood. The TCR comes from a young woman with stable Graves' hyperthyroidism. The J gene is TRBJ2-5, the V gene TRBV20-1; perhaps TRBD2 as D (6 bases). CDR3 DNA sequence: TGCAGTGCTAGGGGCCCCGGGACGGAGGGGACCCAGTACTTC. Translation gives CSARGPGTEGTQYF.